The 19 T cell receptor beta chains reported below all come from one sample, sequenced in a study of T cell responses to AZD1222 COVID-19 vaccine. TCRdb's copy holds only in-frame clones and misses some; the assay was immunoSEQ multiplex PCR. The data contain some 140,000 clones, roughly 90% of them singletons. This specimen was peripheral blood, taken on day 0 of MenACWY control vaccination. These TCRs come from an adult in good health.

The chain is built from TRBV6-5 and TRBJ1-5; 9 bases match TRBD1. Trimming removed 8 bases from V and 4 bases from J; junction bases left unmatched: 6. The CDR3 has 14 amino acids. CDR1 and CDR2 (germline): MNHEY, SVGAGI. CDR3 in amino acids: CASSWDRANQPQHF. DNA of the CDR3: TGTGCCAGCTCCTGGGACAGGGCTAATCAGCCCCAGCATTTT.

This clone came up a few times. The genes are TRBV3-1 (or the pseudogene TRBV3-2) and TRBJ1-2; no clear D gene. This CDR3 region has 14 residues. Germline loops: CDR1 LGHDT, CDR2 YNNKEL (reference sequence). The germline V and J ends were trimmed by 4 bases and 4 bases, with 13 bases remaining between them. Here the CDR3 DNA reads TGTGCCAGCAGCCGTGGGCGGAATTTCTATGGCTACACCTTC. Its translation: CASSRGRNFYGYTF.

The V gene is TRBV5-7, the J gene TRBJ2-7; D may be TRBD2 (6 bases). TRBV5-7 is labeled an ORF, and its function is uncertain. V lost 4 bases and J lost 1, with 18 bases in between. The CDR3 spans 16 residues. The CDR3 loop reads CASSQPRDCKSYEQYV. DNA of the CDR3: TGTGCCAGCAGCCAACCCCGGGACTGCAAATCCTACGAGCAGTACGTC.

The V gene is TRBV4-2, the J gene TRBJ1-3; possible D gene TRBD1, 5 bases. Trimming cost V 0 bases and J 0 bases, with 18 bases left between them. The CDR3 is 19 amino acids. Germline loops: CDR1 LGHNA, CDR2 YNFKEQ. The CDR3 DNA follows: TGTGCCAGCAGCCAAGATTCCGTGAGACAGCCCCTCTCTGGAAACACCATATATTTT. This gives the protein CASSQDSVRQPLSGNTIYF.

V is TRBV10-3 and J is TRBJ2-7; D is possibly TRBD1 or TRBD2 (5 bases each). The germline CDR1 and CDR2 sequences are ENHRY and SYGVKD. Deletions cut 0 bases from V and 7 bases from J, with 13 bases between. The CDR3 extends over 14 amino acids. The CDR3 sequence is CAISESGTVWEQYF. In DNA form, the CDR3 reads TGTGCCATCAGTGAGTCGGGGACGGTCTGGGAGCAGTACTTC.

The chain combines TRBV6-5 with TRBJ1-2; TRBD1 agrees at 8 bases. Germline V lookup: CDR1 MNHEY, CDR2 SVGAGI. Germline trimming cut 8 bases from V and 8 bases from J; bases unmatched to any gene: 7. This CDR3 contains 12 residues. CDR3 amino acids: CASYMTGEGYTF. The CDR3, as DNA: TGTGCCAGCTATATGACAGGGGAAGGCTACACCTTC.

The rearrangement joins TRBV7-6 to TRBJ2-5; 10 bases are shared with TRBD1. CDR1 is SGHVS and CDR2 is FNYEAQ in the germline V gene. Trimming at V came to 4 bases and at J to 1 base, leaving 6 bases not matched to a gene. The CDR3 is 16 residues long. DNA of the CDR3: TGTGCCAGCAGCTACGGGGACAGGGGTGGCCAAGAGACCCAGTACTTC. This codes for CASSYGDRGGQETQYF.

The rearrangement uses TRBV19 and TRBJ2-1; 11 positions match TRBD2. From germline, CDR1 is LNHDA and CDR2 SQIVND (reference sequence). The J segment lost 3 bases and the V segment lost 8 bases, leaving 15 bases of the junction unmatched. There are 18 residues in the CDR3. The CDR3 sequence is CASGQGWASGRSYNEQFF. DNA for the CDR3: TGTGCCAGTGGGCAGGGCTGGGCTAGCGGGAGGAGCTACAATGAGCAGTTCTTC. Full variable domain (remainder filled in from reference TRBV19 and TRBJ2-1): DGGITQSPKYLFRKEGQNVTLSCEQNLNHDAMYWYRQDPGQGLRLIYYSQIVNDFQKGDIAEGYSVSREKKESFPLTVTSAQKNPTAFYLCASGQGWASGRSYNEQFFGPGTRLTVL.

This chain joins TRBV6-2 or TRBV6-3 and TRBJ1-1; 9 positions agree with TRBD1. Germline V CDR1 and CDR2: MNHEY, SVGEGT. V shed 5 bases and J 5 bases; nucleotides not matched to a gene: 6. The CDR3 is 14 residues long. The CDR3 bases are TGTGCCAGCAGTCTTGACAGGGGGAAGACTGAAGCTTTCTTT. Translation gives CASSLDRGKTEAFF.

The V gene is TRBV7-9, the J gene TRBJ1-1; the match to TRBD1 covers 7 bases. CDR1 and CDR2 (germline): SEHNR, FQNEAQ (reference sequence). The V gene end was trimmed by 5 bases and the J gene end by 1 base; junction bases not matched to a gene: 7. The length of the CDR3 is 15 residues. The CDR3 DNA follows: TGTGCCAGCAGCGACCGACAGGGATCGAACACTGAAGCTTTCTTT. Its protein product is CASSDRQGSNTEAFF.

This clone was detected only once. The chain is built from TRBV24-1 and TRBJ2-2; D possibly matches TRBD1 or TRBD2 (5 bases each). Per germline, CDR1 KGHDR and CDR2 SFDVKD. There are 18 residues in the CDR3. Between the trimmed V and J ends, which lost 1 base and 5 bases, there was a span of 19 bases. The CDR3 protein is CATSDFLSEGLGTGELFF. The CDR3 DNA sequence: TGTGCCACCAGTGATTTTTTATCAGAGGGGCTGGGGACCGGGGAGCTGTTTTTT.

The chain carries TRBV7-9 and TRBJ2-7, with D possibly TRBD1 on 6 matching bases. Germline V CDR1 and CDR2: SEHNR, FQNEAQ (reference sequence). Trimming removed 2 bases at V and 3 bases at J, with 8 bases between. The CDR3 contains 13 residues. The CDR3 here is CASSLWDNYEQYF. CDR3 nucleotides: TGTGCCAGCAGCTTATGGGACAACTACGAGCAGTACTTC.

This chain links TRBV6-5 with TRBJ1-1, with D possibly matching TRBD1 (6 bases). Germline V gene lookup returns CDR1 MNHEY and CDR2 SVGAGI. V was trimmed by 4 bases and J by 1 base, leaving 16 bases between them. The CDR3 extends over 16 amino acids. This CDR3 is CASSSRTVNRNTEAFF. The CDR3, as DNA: TGTGCCAGCAGTTCTCGGACAGTGAACAGGAACACTGAAGCTTTCTTT.

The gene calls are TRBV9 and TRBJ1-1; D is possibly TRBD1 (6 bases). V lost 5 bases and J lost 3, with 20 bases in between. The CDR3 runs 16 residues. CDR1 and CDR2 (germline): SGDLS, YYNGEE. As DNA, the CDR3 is TGTGCCAGCAGTGAGGGGGGACGGCGGAGAGACACTGAAGCTTTCTTT. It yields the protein CASSEGGRRRDTEAFF.

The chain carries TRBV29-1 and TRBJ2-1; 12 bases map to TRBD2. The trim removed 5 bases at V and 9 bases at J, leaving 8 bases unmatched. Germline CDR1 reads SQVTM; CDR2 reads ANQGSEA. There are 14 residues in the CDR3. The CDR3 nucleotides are TGCAGCGTTTGGACTAGCGGGAAAAATTCTGAGCAGTTCTTC. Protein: CSVWTSGKNSEQFF.

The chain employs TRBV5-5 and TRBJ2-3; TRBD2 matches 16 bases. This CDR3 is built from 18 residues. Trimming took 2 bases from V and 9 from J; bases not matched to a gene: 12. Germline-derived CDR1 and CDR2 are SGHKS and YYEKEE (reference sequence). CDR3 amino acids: CASSFGTSGGAAEGTQYF. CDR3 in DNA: TGTGCCAGCAGCTTCGGGACTAGCGGGGGGGCCGCTGAGGGAACGCAGTATTTT.

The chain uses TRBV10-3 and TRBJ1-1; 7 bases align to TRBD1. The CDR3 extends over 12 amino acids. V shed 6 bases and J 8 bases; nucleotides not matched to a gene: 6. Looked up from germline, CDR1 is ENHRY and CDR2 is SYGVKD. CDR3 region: CAIRSTGAEAFF. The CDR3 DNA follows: TGTGCCATCAGATCAACAGGGGCGGAAGCTTTCTTT.

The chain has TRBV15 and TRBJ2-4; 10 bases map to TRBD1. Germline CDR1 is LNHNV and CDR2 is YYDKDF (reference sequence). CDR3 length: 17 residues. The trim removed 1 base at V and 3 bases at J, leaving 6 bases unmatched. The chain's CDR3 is CATSRVRDRGVKNIQYF. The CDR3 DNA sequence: TGTGCCACCAGCAGAGTAAGGGACAGGGGAGTCAAAAACATTCAGTACTTC.

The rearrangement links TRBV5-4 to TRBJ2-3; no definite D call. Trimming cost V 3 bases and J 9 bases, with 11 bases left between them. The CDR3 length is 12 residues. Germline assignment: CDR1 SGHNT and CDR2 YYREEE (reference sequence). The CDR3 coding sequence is TGTGCCAGCAGCTCACCCCCGGCCACGCAGTATTTT. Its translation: CASSSPPATQYF. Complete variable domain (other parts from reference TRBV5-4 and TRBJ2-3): ETGVTQSPTHLIKTRGQQVTLRCSSQSGHNTVSWYQQALGQGPQFIFQYYREEENGRGNFPPRFSGLQFPNYSSELNVNALELDDSALYLCASSSPPATQYFGPGTRLTVL.